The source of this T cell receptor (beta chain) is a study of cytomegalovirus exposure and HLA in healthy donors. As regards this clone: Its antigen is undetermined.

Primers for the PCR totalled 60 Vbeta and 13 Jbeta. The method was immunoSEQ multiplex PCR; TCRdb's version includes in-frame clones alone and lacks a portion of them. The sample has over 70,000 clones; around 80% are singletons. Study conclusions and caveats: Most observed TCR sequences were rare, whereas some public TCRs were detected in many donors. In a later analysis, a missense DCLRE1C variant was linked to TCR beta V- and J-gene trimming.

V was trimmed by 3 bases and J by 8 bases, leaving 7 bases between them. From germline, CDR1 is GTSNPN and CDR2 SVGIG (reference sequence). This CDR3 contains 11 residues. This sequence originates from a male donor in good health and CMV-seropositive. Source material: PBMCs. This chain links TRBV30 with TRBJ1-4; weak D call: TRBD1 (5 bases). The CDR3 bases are TGTGCCTGGAGAGGGGAAGAAAAACTGTTTTTT. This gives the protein CAWRGEEKLFF.